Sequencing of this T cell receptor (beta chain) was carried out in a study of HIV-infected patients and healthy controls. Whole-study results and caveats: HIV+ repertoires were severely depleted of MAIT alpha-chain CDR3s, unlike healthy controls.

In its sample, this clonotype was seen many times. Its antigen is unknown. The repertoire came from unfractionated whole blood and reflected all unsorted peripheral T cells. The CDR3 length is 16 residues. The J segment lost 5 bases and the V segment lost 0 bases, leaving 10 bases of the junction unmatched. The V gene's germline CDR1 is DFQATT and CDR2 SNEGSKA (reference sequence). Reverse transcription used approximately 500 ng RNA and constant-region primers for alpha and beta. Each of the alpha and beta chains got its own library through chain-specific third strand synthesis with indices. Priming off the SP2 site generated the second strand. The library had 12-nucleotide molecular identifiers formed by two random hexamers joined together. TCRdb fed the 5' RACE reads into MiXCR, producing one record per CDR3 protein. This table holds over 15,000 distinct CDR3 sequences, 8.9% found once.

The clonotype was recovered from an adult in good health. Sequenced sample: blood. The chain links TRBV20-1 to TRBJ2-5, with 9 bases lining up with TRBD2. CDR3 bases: TGCAGTGCTAGAGATCAGGCGGGAGGGCCGTTGGAGACCCAGTACTTC. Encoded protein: CSARDQAGGPLETQYF.